This T cell receptor (beta chain) stems from a study of blood T cell repertoires in COVID-19. Study details: Acute and convalescent COVID-19 specimens originated in the United States, Italy and Spain. T cells, B-cell-depleted T cells, or PBMCs supplied cDNA or gDNA.

The CDR3 is made up of 15 amino acids. V lost 0 bases and J 0 bases, leaving 8 bases between the germline ends. Germline V lookup: CDR1 LGHNA, CDR2 YNFKEQ. Generated by immunoSEQ multiplex PCR, the TCRdb table keeps only in-frame clones and is missing some. The table shows 300,000 to 350,000 clones, with roughly 89% occurring only once. Participant ages covered roughly 18 to 89 years across 24 US areas. The sequencing input was PBMCs or T cells enriched from blood (not recorded which). The V and J genes are TRBV4-2 and TRBJ1-1; D not certain. The sequence derives from a woman aged 18-30 years with acute COVID-19. CDR3 loop: CASSQETAMNTEAFF. CDR3 nucleotide sequence: TGTGCCAGCAGCCAAGAAACAGCAATGAACACTGAAGCTTTCTTT.